The clone carrying this T cell receptor (beta chain) appeared a few times. Its antigen is as yet unknown. This sample was included in a study of beta chain features in type 1 diabetes. General study findings and limits: Moderate but significant shortening of TCRB CDR3s was recorded in all four CD4+ subsets from Type 1 diabetes patients.

Expressed TCRB transcripts were sequenced because the isolated RNA had all been reverse transcribed beforehand. Approximately 3.7 million reads per sample on average were obtained from naive, central memory and regulatory T cell samples. TCRdb's copy holds only in-frame clones and misses some; the assay was immunoSEQ multiplex PCR. The sample lists 330,000 or so clones, roughly 12% occurring once. After removal of 2 bases from V and 3 bases from J, the junction contained 0 bases not matched to a gene. Germline V gene data show CDR1 as SGDLS and CDR2 as YYNGEE. This CDR3 has 13 residues. The specimen was naive CD4+ T cells from blood. J is TRBJ1-2 and V is TRBV9; 8 bases map to TRBD1. This TCR was recovered from a woman between 18 and 29 years old with type 1 diabetes. This CDR3 is CASSVGQDYGYTF. The CDR3 DNA reads TGTGCCAGCAGCGTGGGACAGGACTATGGCTACACCTTC.